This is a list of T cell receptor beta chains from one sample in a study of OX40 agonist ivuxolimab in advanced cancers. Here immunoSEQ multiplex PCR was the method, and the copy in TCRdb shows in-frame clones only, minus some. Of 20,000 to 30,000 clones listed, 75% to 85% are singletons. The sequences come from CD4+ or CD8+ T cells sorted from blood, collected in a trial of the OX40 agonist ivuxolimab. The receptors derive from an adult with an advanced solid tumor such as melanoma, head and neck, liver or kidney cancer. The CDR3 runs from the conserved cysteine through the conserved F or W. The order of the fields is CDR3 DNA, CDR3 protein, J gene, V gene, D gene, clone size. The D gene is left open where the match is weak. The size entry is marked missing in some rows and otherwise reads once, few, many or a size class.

TGTGCCAGTAGTATAGTTAGGGGGGGGGCCTCAGAGACCCAGTACTTC	CASSIVRGGASETQYF	TRBJ2-5	TRBV19	NA	NA
TGCAGCGCGGTGGGTTGGGTCGTTTTCAACAATGAGCAGTTCTTC	CSAVGWVVFNNEQFF	TRBJ2-1	TRBV29-1	NA	NA
TGTGCCAGCAGTGACTCACAAGAGGGAAACTATGGCTACACCTTC	CASSDSQEGNYGYTF	TRBJ1-2	TRBV6-4	NA	medium-sized
TGTGCCAGCAGCTTGGTTGCTTCCCCACCGACAGGGATGAACACCATATATTTT	CASSLVASPPTGMNTIYF	TRBJ1-3	TRBV5-5	TRBD1	few
TGTGCCAGCAGTGGGGGGCGCGGGAAGGCGGAGCAGTTCTTC	CASSGGRGKAEQFF	TRBJ2-1	TRBV6-1	NA	NA
TGCGCCAGCAGCCATGCCCGGGACGAGAACACTGAAGCTTTCTTT	CASSHARDENTEAFF	TRBJ1-1	TRBV4-3	NA	NA
TGCGCCAGCAGCCAAGGCGAGACTGAAGCTTTCTTT	CASSQGETEAFF	TRBJ1-1	TRBV4-3	NA	NA
TGTGCCAGCACCATTAATGGGGGGATTGGAAACACCATATATTTT	CASTINGGIGNTIYF	TRBJ1-3	TRBV7-2	NA	NA
TGTGCCAGCAGCGTGGGGGGTCCCGTGGCAGATACGCAGTATTTT	CASSVGGPVADTQYF	TRBJ2-3	TRBV9	NA	NA
TGCGCCAGCAGCCAAGATTGGGCAGGGATAAACGAGCAGTACTTC	CASSQDWAGINEQYF	TRBJ2-7	TRBV4-3	NA	once
TGTGCCAGCAGTCCGACTACGGGGGACGGGGAAAAACTGTTTTTT	CASSPTTGDGEKLFF	TRBJ1-4	TRBV21-1	NA	NA
TGCGCCAGCAGCCTGTGGACAGGGAAGGTCACTGAAGCTTTCTTT	CASSLWTGKVTEAFF	TRBJ1-1	TRBV5-1	TRBD1	NA
TGCGCCAGCAGCTCCATTTCCGGGGACCAAGAGACCCAGTACTTC	CASSSISGDQETQYF	TRBJ2-5	TRBV4-3	NA	NA
TGTGCCAGCAGTGCGGACAGGGCTTATAGCAATCAGCCCCAGCATTTT	CASSADRAYSNQPQHF	TRBJ1-5	TRBV6-1	TRBD1	NA
TGTGCCAGTAGGGGCCCAGGGGGTTACAATCAGCCCCAGCATTTT	CASRGPGGYNQPQHF	TRBJ1-5	TRBV19	TRBD1	NA
TGTGCCAGCAGTCTGGTGGGCAGCTTGTTCGAAGCTTTCTTT	CASSLVGSLFEAFF	TRBJ1-1	TRBV27	NA	few